What follows describes a single TCR beta chain. Antigen: not known. This record comes from a study of cytomegalovirus exposure and HLA in healthy donors. Study-level information: From 150 million to 200 million T cells, an earlier analysis saw under 140 million unique TCR beta sequences. Whole-study results and caveats: Diagnosis of cytomegalovirus status made by the classifier reportedly showed high specificity and sensitivity.

The PCR contained 60 Vbeta and 13 Jbeta primers. Method: immunoSEQ multiplex PCR; TCRdb's copy keeps in-frame clones and lacks some. Of over 150,000 clones listed, around 79% are singletons. The V gene's germline CDR1 is SNHLY and CDR2 FYNNEI. The CDR3 consists of 13 residues. Germline trimming cut 10 bases from V and 2 bases from J; bases unmatched to any gene: 7. The receptor comes from a man aged 18 to 30 in good health and CMV-seronegative. This chain links TRBV2 with TRBJ1-2; 7 nucleotides agree with TRBD1. Sequencing was performed on PBMCs. The CDR3 sequence is CATQAGQNYGYTF. The CDR3 DNA sequence: TGTGCCACCCAGGCGGGACAGAACTATGGCTACACCTTC. Together with reference TRBV2 and TRBJ1-2, the CDR3 gives the full variable domain: EPEVTQTPSHQVTQMGQEVILRCVPISNHLYFYWYRQILGQKVEFLVSFYNNEISEKSEIFDDQFSVERPDGSNFTLKIRSTKLEDSAMYFCATQAGQNYGYTFGSGTRLTVV.